These 4 T cell receptor beta chains share one sample of origin, sequenced in a study of regulatory T cells in long-lasting Graves disease. Relying on iRepertoire HTBI primers and Arm-PCR of CDR3 regions, the team built TCR beta libraries. TCRdb analysed the multiplex PCR reads with MiXCR anew, one entry per CDR3 protein. This repertoire shows fewer than 550,000 distinct CDR3 sequences, 16% found once; its top ten account for more than 20%. Time point meaning: newly diagnosed GD, antithyroid drugs for less than 3 months. There was RNA extracted from PBMCs, and the TCR library was made from it. A further study also used this sample, focusing on T cells in Graves' hyperthyroidism and ophthalmopathy.

The material was peripheral blood mononuclear cells (PBMCs), obtained at new diagnosis, from a patient treated with antithyroid drugs. The receptors here all came from a woman aged 35-60 years with Graves disease.

This clonotype was counted at least ten times. V usage is TRBV20-1 and J usage is TRBJ1-4, with D possibly TRBD1 on 6 matching bases. The ends were cut back, 3 bases at V and 8 bases at J, with 10 bases in the middle. Germline V gene lookup returns CDR1 DFQATT and CDR2 SNEGSKA (reference sequence). This CDR3 has 12 residues. The CDR3 region is CSASPGQEKLFF. In DNA form, the CDR3 reads TGCAGTGCTAGTCCGGGACAAGAAAAACTGTTTTTT.

The rearrangement joins TRBV6-1 to TRBJ1-2, with TRBD1 identical over 8 bases. Unmatched junction bases numbered 7, after V lost 7 bases and J lost 3 bases. Germline V gene lookup returns CDR1 MNHNS and CDR2 SASEGT. The CDR3 has 14 residues. CDR3 loop: CASTQGAGDYGYTF. CDR3 sequence (DNA): TGTGCCAGCACCCAGGGGGCGGGCGACTATGGCTACACCTTC.

This chain links TRBV4-1 with TRBJ1-6; TRBD1 might be the D (6 bases). V was clipped by 0 bases and J by 10 bases, with 19 bases between them. The CDR3 is made up of 17 amino acids. The germline CDR1 and CDR2 sequences are MGHRA and YSYEKL. The CDR3 here is CASSQDTLGGARSPLHF. The CDR3 coding sequence is TGCGCCAGCAGCCAAGATACCTTAGGGGGGGCGCGGTCACCCCTCCACTTT.

This clonotype was observed many times. The gene calls are TRBV5-1 and TRBJ1-2; possible D gene TRBD1, 6 bases. Trimming pared 7 bases from V and 6 bases from J, leaving 16 bases between. In germline, CDR1 is SGHRS, CDR2 YFSETQ. This CDR3 has 13 amino acids. CDR3 sequence reads: CASSEGVQDGYTF. In nucleotides, the CDR3 is TGCGCCAGCTCCGAGGGGGTTCAGGATGGCTACACCTTC.